This T cell receptor (beta chain) was sequenced in a study of blood T cell repertoires in COVID-19. Some clones are missing from TCRdb's copy, which holds only in-frame ones; the method was immunoSEQ multiplex PCR. The table lists roughly 400,000 clones, roughly 87% of them singletons, with 0.55% to 0.75% in the top ten. This CDR3 is 14 amino acids long. Germline values: CDR1 LNHDA, CDR2 SQIVND (reference sequence). The V end lost 1 base, the J end lost 6 bases, and 12 bases lay between the germline ends. This clone was observed many times. The receptor was derived from a man between 18 and 35 years old who had recovered from COVID-19. Sequencing was carried out using PBMCs or T cells enriched from blood (not recorded which). V and J are TRBV19 and TRBJ1-1, with D possibly TRBD1 on 5 matching bases. CDR3 in amino acids: CASSIARAKAEAFF. In nucleotides, the CDR3 is TGTGCCAGTAGTATAGCCAGGGCGAAAGCTGAAGCTTTCTTT.